This T cell receptor beta chain was sequenced during a study of T cell clonotyping in hematopoietic cell transplantation. Study-level information: Recipients' pretransplant samples followed cytoreduction. Study-wide points: At the given depth, recipient repertoires were over 95% de novo clonotypes. Pathologically expanded recipient clonotypes increased progressively from day 30 to day 180 as diversity fell. Higher Inverse Simpson Index values in graft donor and pretransplant recipient predicted broader posttransplant TCR diversity.

This clone was recorded once. The antigen is unknown. Time point in this sample: recipient sample about 28 days before transplant, after cytoreduction. Assay: immunoSEQ multiplex PCR; the TCRdb copy retains only in-frame clones and omits some. The sample has more than 70,000 clones, about 96% seen once. The source is a woman in her fifties or sixties with acute myeloid leukemia. Some clones in this sample may be carry-over from other donors' samples. Sequenced here: peripheral blood mononuclear cells, sampled before stem cell transplant.

The CDR3 is CASSQGTGYNYGYTF. DNA for the CDR3: TGTGCCAGCAGCCAAGGGACAGGGTACAACTATGGCTACACCTTC. The chain couples TRBV4-2 to TRBJ1-2; 8 bases agree with TRBD1. There are 15 residues in the CDR3. Losses at the gene ends were 1 base for V and 2 bases for J; bases not matched to a gene: 3. From germline, CDR1 is LGHNA and CDR2 YNFKEQ.